This TCR beta chain comes out of a study of blood T cell repertoires in COVID-19. The wider study: Both acute and convalescent COVID-19 samples were obtained from the United States, Italy and Spain. PBMCs, B-cell-depleted T cells, or T cells were the source of the cDNA or gDNA that made up the material.

Germline CDR1 and CDR2: MNHEY and SMNVEV (reference sequence). J was trimmed by 0 bases and V by 3 bases; bases with no gene match: 16. The CDR3 covers 20 residues. In the source study's methods: Cell counts per sample came from amplifying reference gene primers. Libraries were prepared by immunoSEQ multiplex PCR; TCRdb keeps only in-frame clonotypes and omits some of them. That table gives V, J and clone size, and the DNA gave D and trimming. The table shows roughly 350,000 clones, with 90% to 95% occurring only once. The origin of this receptor is a woman aged 18-29 years who had recovered from COVID-19. What was sequenced was peripheral blood. The V call is TRBV27, the J call TRBJ1-4; 7 nucleotides agree with TRBD1. The CDR3 nucleotides read TGTGCCAGCAGTTTGGGAACAAGGGGGCTAGAAGGAGCAACTAATGAAAAACTGTTTTTT. It is translated as CASSLGTRGLEGATNEKLFF.